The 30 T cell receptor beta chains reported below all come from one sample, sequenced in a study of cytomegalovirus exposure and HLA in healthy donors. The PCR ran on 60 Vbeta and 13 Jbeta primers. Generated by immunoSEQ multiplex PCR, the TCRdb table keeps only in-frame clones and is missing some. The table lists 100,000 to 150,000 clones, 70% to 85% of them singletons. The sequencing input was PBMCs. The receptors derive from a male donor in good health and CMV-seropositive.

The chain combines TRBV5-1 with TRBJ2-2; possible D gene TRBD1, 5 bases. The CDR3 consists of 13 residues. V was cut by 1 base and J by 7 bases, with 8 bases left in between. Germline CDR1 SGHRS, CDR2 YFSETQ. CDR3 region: CASSLTGSGELFF. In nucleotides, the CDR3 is TGCGCCAGCAGCTTGACAGGCAGCGGGGAGCTGTTTTTT.

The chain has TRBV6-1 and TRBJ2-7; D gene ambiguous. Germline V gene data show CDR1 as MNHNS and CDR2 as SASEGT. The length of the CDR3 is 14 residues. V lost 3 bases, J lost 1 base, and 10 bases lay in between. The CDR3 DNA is TGTGCCAGCAGTGACAGGATTAATTCCTACGAGCAGTACTTC. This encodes CASSDRINSYEQYF.

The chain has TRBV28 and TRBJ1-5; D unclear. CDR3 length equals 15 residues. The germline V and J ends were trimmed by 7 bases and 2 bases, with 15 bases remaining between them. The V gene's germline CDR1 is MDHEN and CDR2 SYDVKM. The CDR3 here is CASTGTDTRNQPQHF. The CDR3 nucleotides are TGTGCCAGCACCGGAACTGACACGCGCAATCAGCCCCAGCATTTT.

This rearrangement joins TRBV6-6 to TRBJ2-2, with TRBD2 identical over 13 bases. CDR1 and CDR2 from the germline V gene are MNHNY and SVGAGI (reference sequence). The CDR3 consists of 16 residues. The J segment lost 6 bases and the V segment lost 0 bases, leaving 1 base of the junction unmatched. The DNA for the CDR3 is TGTGCCAGCAGTTACTCTACTAGCGGGGGGGCCGGGGAGCTGTTTTTT. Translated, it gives CASSYSTSGGAGELFF.

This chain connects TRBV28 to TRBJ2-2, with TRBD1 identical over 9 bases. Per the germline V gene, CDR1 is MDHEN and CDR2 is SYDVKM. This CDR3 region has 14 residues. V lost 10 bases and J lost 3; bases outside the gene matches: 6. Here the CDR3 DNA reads TGTGCCACCCTTCGACAGGGGGACACCGGGGAGCTGTTTTTT. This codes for CATLRQGDTGELFF.

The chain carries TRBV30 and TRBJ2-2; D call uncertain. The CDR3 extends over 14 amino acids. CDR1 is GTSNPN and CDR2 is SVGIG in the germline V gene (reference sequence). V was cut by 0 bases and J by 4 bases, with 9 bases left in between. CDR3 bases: TGTGCCTGGAGTGTCTTACAGCTCACCGGGGAGCTGTTTTTT. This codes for CAWSVLQLTGELFF.

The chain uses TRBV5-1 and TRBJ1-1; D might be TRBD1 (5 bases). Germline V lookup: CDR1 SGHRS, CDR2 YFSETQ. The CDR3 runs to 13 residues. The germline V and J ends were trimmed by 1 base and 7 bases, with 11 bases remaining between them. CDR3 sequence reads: CASSLQGFSEAFF. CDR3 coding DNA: TGCGCCAGCAGCTTGCAGGGTTTTAGTGAAGCTTTCTTT.

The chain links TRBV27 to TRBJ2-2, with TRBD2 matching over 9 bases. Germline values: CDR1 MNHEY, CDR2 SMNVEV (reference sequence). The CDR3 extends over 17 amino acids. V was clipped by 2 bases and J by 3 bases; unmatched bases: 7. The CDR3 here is CASSLQIAGADTGELFF. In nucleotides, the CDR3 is TGTGCCAGCAGTTTACAAATAGCGGGAGCCGACACCGGGGAGCTGTTTTTT.

CDR3 nucleotides: TGCAGCGCTCTCGGACAGGGCGGTTACACCGGGGAGCTGTTTTTT. It encodes CSALGQGGYTGELFF. The rearrangement uses TRBV29-1 and TRBJ2-2, with 8 bases matching TRBD1. The CDR3 has 15 residues. CDR1 SQVTM and CDR2 ANQGSEA come from the germline V gene. V lost 7 bases to trimming and J lost 3 bases; unmatched junction nucleotides: 10.

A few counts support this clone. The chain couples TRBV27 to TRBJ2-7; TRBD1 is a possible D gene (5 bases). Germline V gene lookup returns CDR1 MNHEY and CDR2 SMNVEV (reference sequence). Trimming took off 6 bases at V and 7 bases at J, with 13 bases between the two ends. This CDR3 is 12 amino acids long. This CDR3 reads CASSTMPGEQYF. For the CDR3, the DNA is TGTGCCAGCAGCACTATGCCAGGGGAGCAGTACTTC.

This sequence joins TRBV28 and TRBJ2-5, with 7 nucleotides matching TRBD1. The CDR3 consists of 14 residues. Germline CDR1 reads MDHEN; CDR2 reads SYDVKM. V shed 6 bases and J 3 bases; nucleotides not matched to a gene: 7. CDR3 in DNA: TGTGCCAGCAGGCCGACAGGGCACGAAGAGACCCAGTACTTC. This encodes CASRPTGHEETQYF.

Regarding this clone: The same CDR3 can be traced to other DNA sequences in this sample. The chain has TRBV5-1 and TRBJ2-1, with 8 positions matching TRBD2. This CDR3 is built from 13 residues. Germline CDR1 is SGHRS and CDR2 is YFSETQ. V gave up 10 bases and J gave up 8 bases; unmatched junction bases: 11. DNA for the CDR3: TGCGCCTCACGAAGACTAGCGAGCGATGAGCAGTTCTTC. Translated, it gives CASRRLASDEQFF.

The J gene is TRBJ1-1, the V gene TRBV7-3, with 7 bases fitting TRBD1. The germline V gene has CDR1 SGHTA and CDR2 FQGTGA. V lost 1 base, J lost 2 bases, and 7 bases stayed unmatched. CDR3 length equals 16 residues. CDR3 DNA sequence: TGTGCCAGCAGCTTAAGAGGGGGCCGCGCCAACACTGAAGCTTTCTTT. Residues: CASSLRGGRANTEAFF.

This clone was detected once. CDR3: CASSVSEYPGSDTQYF. The DNA for the CDR3 is TGCGCCAGCAGCGTGAGCGAATACCCGGGGTCAGATACGCAGTATTTT. The chain joins TRBV5-1 to TRBJ2-3; a possible D gene is TRBD2 (5 bases). Trimming took off 4 bases at V and 4 bases at J, with 19 bases between the two ends. In germline, CDR1 is SGHRS, CDR2 YFSETQ. The CDR3 is 16 amino acids.

The CDR3 DNA reads TGTGCCAGCAGCTTAGGCCCGCTAGGGGATCTCACCGGGGAGCTGTTTTTT. Its translation: CASSLGPLGDLTGELFF. This chain uses TRBV7-9 with TRBJ2-2; a weak D match, TRBD1 (5 bases). Trimming took 1 base from V and 4 from J, leaving 16 bases between them. CDR1 and CDR2 (germline): SEHNR, FQNEAQ (reference sequence). The CDR3 runs to 17 residues.

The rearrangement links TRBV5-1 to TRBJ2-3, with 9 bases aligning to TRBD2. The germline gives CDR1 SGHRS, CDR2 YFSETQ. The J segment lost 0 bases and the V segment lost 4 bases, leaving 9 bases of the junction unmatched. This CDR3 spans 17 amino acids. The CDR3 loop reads CASSPGLAGVSTDTQYF. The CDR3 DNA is TGCGCCAGCAGCCCCGGTTTAGCGGGGGTCAGCACAGATACGCAGTATTTT. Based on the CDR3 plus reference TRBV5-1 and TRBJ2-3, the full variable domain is KAGVTQTPRYLIKTRGQQVTLSCSPISGHRSVSWYQQTPGQGLQFLFEYFSETQRNKGNFPGRFSGRQFSNSRSEMNVSTLELGDSALYLCASSPGLAGVSTDTQYFGPGTRLTVL.

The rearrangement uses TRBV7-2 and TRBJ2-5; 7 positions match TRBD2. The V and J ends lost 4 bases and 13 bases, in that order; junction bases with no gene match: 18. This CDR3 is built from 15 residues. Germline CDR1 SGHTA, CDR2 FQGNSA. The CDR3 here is CASSYTSSGEHYAYF. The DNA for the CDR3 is TGTGCCAGCAGCTATACATCTAGCGGCGAACATTACGCGTACTTC. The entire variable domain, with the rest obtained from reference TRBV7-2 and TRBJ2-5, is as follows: GAGVSQSPSNKVTEKGKDVELRCDPISGHTALYWYRQSLGQGLEFLIYFQGNSAPDKSGLPSDRFSAERTGGSVSTLTIQRTQQEDSAVYLCASSYTSSGEHYAYFGPGTRLLVL.

Here the CDR3 reads CSATRGGNTEAFF. The CDR3 coding sequence is TGCAGCGCCACAAGGGGGGGGAACACTGAAGCTTTCTTT. The chain has TRBV29-1 and TRBJ1-1, with TRBD1 as a possible D gene (6 bases). The CDR3 is made up of 13 amino acids. V was shortened by 7 bases and J by 1 base, with 13 bases between the two germline ends. The germline V gene has CDR1 SQVTM and CDR2 ANQGSEA.

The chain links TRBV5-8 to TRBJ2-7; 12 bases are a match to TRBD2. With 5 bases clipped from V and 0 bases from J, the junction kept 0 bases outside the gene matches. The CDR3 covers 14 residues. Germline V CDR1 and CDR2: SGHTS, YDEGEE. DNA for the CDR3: TGTGCCAGCAGACTAGCGGGAGGCTCCTACGAGCAGTACTTC. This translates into CASRLAGGSYEQYF.

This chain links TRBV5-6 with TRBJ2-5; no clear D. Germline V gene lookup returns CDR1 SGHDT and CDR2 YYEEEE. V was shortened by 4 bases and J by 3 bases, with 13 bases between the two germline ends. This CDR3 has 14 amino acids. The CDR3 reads CASSPIGLEETQYF. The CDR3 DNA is TGTGCCAGCAGCCCGATTGGTCTAGAAGAGACCCAGTACTTC.

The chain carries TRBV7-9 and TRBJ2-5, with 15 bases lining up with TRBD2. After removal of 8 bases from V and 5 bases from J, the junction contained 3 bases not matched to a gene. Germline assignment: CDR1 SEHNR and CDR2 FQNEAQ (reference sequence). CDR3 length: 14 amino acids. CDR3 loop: CASGTSGGKETQYF. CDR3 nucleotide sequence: TGTGCCAGCGGGACTAGCGGGGGGAAGGAGACCCAGTACTTC.

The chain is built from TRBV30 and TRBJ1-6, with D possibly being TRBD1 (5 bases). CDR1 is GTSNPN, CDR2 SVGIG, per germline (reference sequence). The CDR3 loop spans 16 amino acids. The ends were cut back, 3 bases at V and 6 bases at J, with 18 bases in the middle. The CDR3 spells CAWRSQGFYRNSPLHF. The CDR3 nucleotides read TGTGCCTGGAGGTCTCAGGGTTTTTATCGTAATTCACCCCTCCACTTT.

CDR3 residues: CASSGWSSGDQETQYF. In nucleotides, the CDR3 is TGTGCCAGCAGCGGGTGGTCTAGCGGGGACCAAGAGACCCAGTACTTC. This chain links TRBV2 with TRBJ2-5; 9 bases match TRBD2. V was clipped by 6 bases and J by 0 bases; unmatched bases: 8. Per germline, CDR1 SNHLY and CDR2 FYNNEI. The CDR3 has 16 amino acids.

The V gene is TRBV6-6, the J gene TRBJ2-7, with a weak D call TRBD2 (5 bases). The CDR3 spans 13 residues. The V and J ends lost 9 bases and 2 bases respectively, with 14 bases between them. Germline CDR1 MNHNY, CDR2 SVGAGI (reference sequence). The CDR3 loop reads CASNSAPAYEQYF. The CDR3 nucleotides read TGTGCCAGTAATAGCGCTCCAGCCTACGAGCAGTACTTC.

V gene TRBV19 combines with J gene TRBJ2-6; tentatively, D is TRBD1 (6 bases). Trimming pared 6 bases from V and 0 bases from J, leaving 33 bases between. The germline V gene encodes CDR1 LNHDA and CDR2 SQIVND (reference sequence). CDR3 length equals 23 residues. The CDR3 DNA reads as TGTGCCAGTAGGGCTTTTTTGGGGGATTTAGGACAGATAGCCGTCTCTGGGGCCAACGTCCTGACTTTC. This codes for CASRAFLGDLGQIAVSGANVLTF.

In nucleotides, the CDR3 is TGTGCCAGTAGTACGGGGAACTCCCGCCCTGAAGCTTTCTTT. This codes for CASSTGNSRPEAFF. The gene calls are TRBV19 and TRBJ1-1; D uncertain. Trimming removed 4 bases from V and 6 bases from J, with 15 bases in between. Germline values: CDR1 LNHDA, CDR2 SQIVND (reference sequence). This CDR3 is built from 14 residues.

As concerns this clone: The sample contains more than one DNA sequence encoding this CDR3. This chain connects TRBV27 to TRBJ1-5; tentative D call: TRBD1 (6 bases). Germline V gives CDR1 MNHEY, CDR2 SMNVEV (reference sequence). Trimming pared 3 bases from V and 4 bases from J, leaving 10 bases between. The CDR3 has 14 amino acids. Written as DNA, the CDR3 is TGTGCCAGCAGTTTGGGGGACACAAATCAGCCCCAGCATTTT. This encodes CASSLGDTNQPQHF.

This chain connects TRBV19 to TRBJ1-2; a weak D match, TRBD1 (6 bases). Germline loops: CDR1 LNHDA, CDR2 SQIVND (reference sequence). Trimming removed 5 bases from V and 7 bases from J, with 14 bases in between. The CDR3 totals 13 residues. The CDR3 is CASSSTQGRGYTF. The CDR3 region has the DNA TGTGCCAGTAGTTCAACCCAGGGGCGTGGCTACACCTTC. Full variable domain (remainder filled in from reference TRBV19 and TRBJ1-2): DGGITQSPKYLFRKEGQNVTLSCEQNLNHDAMYWYRQDPGQGLRLIYYSQIVNDFQKGDIAEGYSVSREKKESFPLTVTSAQKNPTAFYLCASSSTQGRGYTFGSGTRLTVV.

Here the CDR3 reads CASSPGGTDRLGEKLFF. CDR3 nucleotide sequence: TGTGCCAGCAGCCCAGGTGGCACGGACAGACTGGGCGAAAAACTGTTTTTT. The chain couples TRBV4-2 to TRBJ1-4; the D gene is possibly TRBD1 (6 bases). Trimming pared 4 bases from V and 8 bases from J, leaving 23 bases between. Germline values: CDR1 LGHNA, CDR2 YNFKEQ. CDR3 length equals 17 residues.

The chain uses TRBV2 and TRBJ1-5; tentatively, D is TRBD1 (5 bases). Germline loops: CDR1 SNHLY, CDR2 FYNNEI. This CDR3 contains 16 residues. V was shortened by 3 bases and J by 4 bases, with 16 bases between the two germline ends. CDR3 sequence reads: CASSEGEGVGNQPQHF. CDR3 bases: TGTGCCAGCAGTGAGGGGGAGGGAGTTGGTAATCAGCCCCAGCATTTT.